The 20 T cell receptor beta chains reported below all come from one sample, sequenced in a study of blood T cells in healthy people across ages. It was with a sample-barcoded 5' primer and a J-beta primer mix that a second PCR of roughly 7 to 12 cycles was run. TCRdb re-called the 5' RACE reads with MiXCR, one entry per CDR3 protein. The repertoire has about 640,000 distinct CDR3 sequences, less than 35% of them found once; the top ten carry around 16%. The sequencing sample was made of blood. These TCRs come from a woman older than 75 in good health.

This clonotype was recorded many times. The chain couples TRBV29-1 to TRBJ1-2; no clear D. Trimming removed 3 bases from V and 0 bases from J, with 11 bases in between. The CDR3 runs 14 residues. CDR1 SQVTM and CDR2 ANQGSEA come from the germline V gene. The CDR3 coding sequence is TGCAGCGTTGATGCCCGACTTCCTAACTATGGCTACACCTTC. It yields the protein CSVDARLPNYGYTF.

The rearrangement links TRBV12-3 or TRBV12-4 to TRBJ1-1, with unresolved D. The ends were cut back, 6 bases at V and 1 base at J, with 12 bases in the middle. This CDR3 spans 14 amino acids. CDR3 in amino acids: CASSDNYGNTEAFF. The CDR3 region has the DNA TGTGCCAGCAGCGATAATTATGGGAACACTGAAGCTTTCTTT.

Details on this clonotype: Being one base from a much bigger clone, this may be a read error. This chain connects TRBV7-2 to TRBJ1-2, with 7 positions matching TRBD1. The CDR3 spans 14 residues. The V gene end was trimmed by 4 bases and the J gene end by 3 bases; junction bases not matched to a gene: 5. Germline values: CDR1 SGHTA, CDR2 FQGNSA. DNA for the CDR3: TGTGCCAGCAGCTGCGGGACAGCCGACTATGGCTACACCTTC. Translation gives CASSCGTADYGYTF. The full variable domain, rest sourced from reference TRBV7-2 and TRBJ1-2, is GAGVSQSPSNKVTEKGKDVELRCDPISGHTALYWYRQSLGQGLEFLIYFQGNSAPDKSGLPSDRFSAERTGGSVSTLTIQRTQQEDSAVYLCASSCGTADYGYTFGSGTRLTVV.

V is TRBV12-3 or TRBV12-4 and J is TRBJ1-5; no reliable D call. V shed 2 bases and J shed 0 bases, with 8 bases lying between them. This CDR3 contains 15 residues. DNA of the CDR3: TGTGCCAGCAGTTTAATGGCAGATAGCAATCAGCCCCAGCATTTT. This encodes CASSLMADSNQPQHF.

As concerns this clonotype: A much more abundant neighbour one base away suggests this may be a read error. J is TRBJ1-6 and V is TRBV27, with 7 bases matching TRBD1. The CDR3 has 14 residues. From germline, CDR1 is MNHEY and CDR2 SMNVEV (reference sequence). This CDR3 reads CVSSPRGSNSPLHF. In DNA form, the CDR3 reads TGTGTCAGCAGTCCCAGGGGGTCGAATTCACCCCTCCACTTT.

This chain links TRBV16 with TRBJ1-5; a possible D gene is TRBD1 (5 bases). Between the trimmed V and J ends, which lost 8 bases and 3 bases, there was a span of 14 bases. Per the germline V gene, CDR1 is KGHSY and CDR2 is FQNENV. This CDR3 has 14 residues. The CDR3 DNA reads TGTGCCAGCCGTCAGGCAGGGTTCAATCAGCCCCAGCATTTT. Translating it yields CASRQAGFNQPQHF.

The chain combines TRBV3-1 with TRBJ2-7; no clear D gene. The CDR3 covers 18 residues. V dropped 1 base and J dropped 7 bases, with 26 bases sitting between them. From germline, CDR1 is LGHDT and CDR2 YNNKEL (reference sequence). CDR3 protein: CASSQGSSHYSTYNEQYF. In DNA, the CDR3 is TGTGCCAGCAGCCAAGGAAGCAGCCACTATTCTACCTACAATGAGCAGTACTTC.

This clonotype was seen repeatedly, ten times or more. A much larger clone differs from this one at a single base, so this may be a read error. This chain links TRBV7-9 with TRBJ2-1; D gene ambiguous. CDR1 is SEHNR, CDR2 FQNEAQ, per germline (reference sequence). This CDR3 region has 13 residues. V lost 4 bases and J lost 6, with 10 bases in between. The CDR3 reads CASSSLWSNEQFF. The CDR3 nucleotides are TGTGCCAGCAGCTCCCTGTGGAGCAATGAGCAGTTCTTC.

This clonotype was recorded many times. V is TRBV6-1 and J is TRBJ1-2; the D gene is possibly TRBD1 (5 bases). The CDR3 covers 13 residues. Germline V gene sequence: CDR1 MNHNS, CDR2 SASEGT. V was clipped by 6 bases and J by 7 bases, with 15 bases between them. This chain's CDR3 is CASSGQPRRGYTF. CDR3 in DNA: TGTGCCAGCAGCGGACAACCGAGGCGTGGCTACACCTTC.

This clonotype was observed a few times. The chain is built from TRBV11-2 and TRBJ1-5; no clear D. This CDR3 contains 17 residues. Germline CDR1 SGHAT, CDR2 FQNNGV. V was shortened by 0 bases and J by 4 bases, with 16 bases between the two germline ends. The CDR3 is CASSLDTSLRGNQPQHF. Written as DNA, the CDR3 is TGTGCCAGCAGCTTAGACACCTCGTTGAGAGGGAATCAGCCCCAGCATTTT.

This clonotype was detected ten times or more. The chain joins TRBV20-1 to TRBJ2-5; 11 bases line up with TRBD2. Germline assignment: CDR1 DFQATT and CDR2 SNEGSKA (reference sequence). This CDR3 is 15 amino acids long. Trimming at V came to 6 bases and at J to 11 bases, leaving 17 bases not matched to a gene. CDR3 DNA sequence: TGCAGTGCGTTGGTAGCGGGGGGGCCTCGAAATGAGCAGTACTTC. Translated: CSALVAGGPRNEQYF.

This clonotype was seen many times. The chain has TRBV7-2 and TRBJ2-3; TRBD2 agrees at 9 bases. Trimming removed 0 bases from V and 3 bases from J; junction bases left unmatched: 7. From germline, CDR1 is SGHTA and CDR2 FQGNSA. The CDR3 is made up of 17 amino acids. DNA for the CDR3: TGTGCCAGCAGCTTAGCCCCAGCGGGGGGTTTGACAGATACGCAGTATTTT. Translating gives CASSLAPAGGLTDTQYF.

Concerning this clonotype: This could be a read error, since a much larger clone is one nucleotide away. This sequence joins TRBV20-1 and TRBJ2-5; D unclear. V was trimmed by 5 bases and J by 11 bases, leaving 21 bases between them. The CDR3 contains 13 residues. Per germline, CDR1 DFQATT and CDR2 SNEGSKA (reference sequence). CDR3 nucleotides: TGCAGTGCTTACGGGCAGGACCTCCATGAGCAGTACTTC. Translation gives CSAYGQDLHEQYF.

This clonotype was counted between two and nine times. The chain couples TRBV28 to TRBJ1-6; D gene unclear. V was cut by 7 bases and J by 3 bases, with 10 bases left in between. Germline V gene lookup returns CDR1 MDHEN and CDR2 SYDVKM. There are 14 residues in the CDR3. The CDR3 is CASKRSLYNSPLHF. Written as DNA, the CDR3 is TGTGCCAGCAAGCGGAGCCTCTATAATTCACCCCTCCACTTT.

This clonotype was seen many times. The gene calls are TRBV10-3 and TRBJ2-1, with TRBD1 identical over 9 bases. With 0 bases clipped from V and 6 bases from J, the junction kept 3 bases outside the gene matches. The CDR3 contains 15 residues. Germline CDR1 is ENHRY and CDR2 is SYGVKD. CDR3 in amino acids: CAISESYRGRNEQFF. DNA for the CDR3: TGTGCCATCAGTGAGTCTTACAGGGGGCGCAATGAGCAGTTCTTC.

On this clonotype itself: Since a much larger clone is just one base distant, this may be a read error. CDR3 protein: CASGTNNEQYF. CDR3 in DNA: TGTGCCAGCGGGACGAACAATGAGCAGTACTTC. The V gene is TRBV6-5, the J gene TRBJ2-7; D possibly uses TRBD1 or TRBD2 (5 bases each). The CDR3 contains 11 residues. CDR1 is MNHEY and CDR2 is SVGAGI in the germline V gene. Trimming stripped 8 bases from V and 7 bases from J, with 12 bases between.

A note on this clonotype: A read error is possible here, since a much larger clone lies one base away. J is TRBJ2-7 and V is TRBV6-5; maybe TRBD1 (7 bases). V was trimmed by 2 bases and J by 7 bases, leaving 12 bases between them. The CDR3 consists of 13 residues. Germline-derived CDR1 and CDR2 are MNHEY and SVGAGI. CDR3 in amino acids: CASSYGGGNEQYF. In DNA, the CDR3 is TGTGCCAGCAGTTACGGAGGGGGCAATGAGCAGTACTTC.

This clonotype was detected many times. The rearrangement links TRBV6-2 or TRBV6-3 to TRBJ2-6; TRBD1 might be the D (6 bases). CDR1 is MNHEY and CDR2 is SVGEGT in the germline V gene. The length of the CDR3 is 14 residues. Trimming took off 8 bases at V and 9 bases at J, with 17 bases between the two ends. The CDR3 bases are TGTGCCAGCTTTGGACAGAAGGATGGCAACGTCCTGACTTTC. It codes for CASFGQKDGNVLTF.

Concerning this clonotype itself: A junction boundary mismatches the germline segment, possibly from a read error. V is TRBV18 and J is TRBJ1-2; 7 bases are a match to TRBD1. This CDR3 contains 15 residues. Germline V CDR1 and CDR2: KGHSH, LQKENI. The CDR3 region has the DNA TGTACCAGCTCACCACTCGGACAGGAGGGCTATGGTTACACCTTC. Its protein is CTSSPLGQEGYGYTF.

Worth noting for this clonotype: Possible read error: a much larger clone is one base away. The V gene is TRBV6-2 or TRBV6-3, the J gene TRBJ2-3; 11 bases line up with TRBD2. The V gene end was trimmed by 7 bases and the J gene end by 5 bases; junction bases not matched to a gene: 8. Germline-derived CDR1 and CDR2 are MNHEY and SVGEGT. This CDR3 has 15 amino acids. The CDR3 protein is CASKTLAGAGDTQYF. CDR3 coding DNA: TGTGCCAGCAAAACACTAGCGGGGGCGGGAGATACGCAGTATTTT.